Shown below are 17 T cell receptor beta chains from a single sample sequenced in a study of beta chain features in type 1 diabetes. The antigens these receptors bind are not known. Study conclusions and caveats: Significant though moderate, a shortening of TCRB CDR3s appeared in all four CD4+ subsets of Type 1 diabetes patients.

The isolated RNA, all of it, was reverse transcribed, so expressed TCRB transcripts were what got sequenced. Here immunoSEQ multiplex PCR was the method, and the copy in TCRdb shows in-frame clones only, minus some. Here the sample spans hundreds of thousands of clones, about a tenth being singletons. The sequencing input was naive CD4+ T cells from blood. The receptors stem from a man in his thirties or forties with type 1 diabetes.

In its sample, this clone was seen a few times. The chain employs TRBV30 and TRBJ2-1; D ambiguous. CDR1 GTSNPN and CDR2 SVGIG come from the germline V gene (reference sequence). CDR3 length: 14 amino acids. Trimming pared 2 bases from V and 1 base from J, leaving 9 bases between. The CDR3: CAWSTRESYNEQFF. The CDR3 DNA sequence: TGTGCCTGGAGTACCCGAGAATCCTACAATGAGCAGTTCTTC.

This clone was recorded a few times. CDR3: CASSLTGTNQPQHF. The CDR3 region has the DNA TGTGCCAGCAGCTTAACAGGAACGAATCAGCCCCAGCATTTT. The V and J genes are TRBV5-6 and TRBJ1-5, with D possibly being TRBD1 (5 bases). The CDR3 extends over 14 amino acids. Trimming shortened V by 2 bases and J by 4 bases, and 10 bases separated the two germline ends. Germline V lookup: CDR1 SGHDT, CDR2 YYEEEE.

The J gene is TRBJ1-2, the V gene TRBV5-1, with 7 bases identical to TRBD1. V was pared by 7 bases and J by 4 bases, with 10 bases of the junction left unmatched. Germline CDR1 is SGHRS and CDR2 is YFSETQ. The CDR3 spans 14 residues. The CDR3 nucleotides are TGCGCCAGCGGTAACGGACAGGTGGGCTATGGCTACACCTTC. Encoded protein: CASGNGQVGYGYTF.

This clone has ten or more counts. The chain is built from TRBV15 and TRBJ2-3; TRBD2 matches at 7 bases. The CDR3 covers 13 residues. The germline V gene encodes CDR1 LNHNV and CDR2 YYDKDF (reference sequence). The junction had 4 bases not matched to a gene; V was cut back by 7 bases and J by 3 bases. The CDR3 region is CATTRGETDTQYF. In DNA form, the CDR3 reads TGTGCCACCACCCGGGGGGAGACAGATACGCAGTATTTT.

The CDR3 sequence: CASSQRISGFPDTQYF. The DNA of the CDR3 is TGCGCCAGCAGCCAACGCATTAGCGGGTTCCCAGATACGCAGTATTTT. The chain recombines TRBV4-3 with TRBJ2-3, with 7 bases lining up with TRBD2. In germline, CDR1 is LGHNA, CDR2 YSLEER. This CDR3 is built from 16 residues. The J segment lost 4 bases and the V segment lost 2 bases, leaving 9 bases of the junction unmatched.

This clone was counted between two and nine times. The J gene is TRBJ2-7, the V gene TRBV6-5, with 11 positions matching TRBD1. The CDR3 extends over 16 amino acids. The germline CDR1 and CDR2 sequences are MNHEY and SVGAGI. Trimming took 0 bases from V and 6 from J; bases not matched to a gene: 7. This CDR3 is CASSYSGSGTGGEQYF. CDR3 in DNA: TGTGCCAGCAGTTACTCGGGTTCCGGGACAGGGGGCGAGCAGTACTTC.

Note on this clone: Different DNA sequences within this sample yield the same CDR3. The chain is built from TRBV5-1 and TRBJ2-6; D perhaps matches TRBD1 (6 bases). Deletions cut 4 bases from V and 1 base from J, with 9 bases between. The CDR3 loop spans 15 amino acids. The germline gives CDR1 SGHRS, CDR2 YFSETQ. The CDR3 bases are TGCGCCAGCAGCCCTGGACAGTCTGGGGCCAACGTCCTGACTTTC. Its protein product is CASSPGQSGANVLTF.

J is TRBJ2-7 and V is TRBV5-1; 7 bases are a match to TRBD1. Trimming removed 4 bases from V and 5 bases from J; junction bases left unmatched: 9. This CDR3 contains 14 residues. Per germline, CDR1 SGHRS and CDR2 YFSETQ. The chain's CDR3 is CASSPDREPNEQYF. The CDR3 nucleotides are TGCGCCAGCAGCCCTGACAGGGAACCCAACGAGCAGTACTTC.

This chain joins TRBV7-2 and TRBJ1-1; TRBD1 is a possible D gene (5 bases). The ends were cut back, 5 bases at V and 11 bases at J, with 15 bases in the middle. The CDR3 length is 12 residues. Germline V gene data show CDR1 as SGHTA and CDR2 as FQGNSA. The CDR3 here is CASSERDRTAFF. CDR3 bases: TGTGCCAGCAGCGAGCGGGACCGAACGGCTTTCTTT.

This clone turned up a few times. The V call is TRBV5-1, the J call TRBJ1-6; TRBD1 agrees at 7 bases. J was trimmed by 9 bases and V by 2 bases; bases with no gene match: 8. Germline lookup yields CDR1 SGHRS and CDR2 YFSETQ. This CDR3 comprises 15 residues. The CDR3 sequence: CASSLSTGTASPLHF. Written as DNA, the CDR3 is TGCGCCAGCAGCTTATCGACAGGGACGGCTTCACCCCTCCACTTT.

This chain connects TRBV9 to TRBJ1-1; D uncertain. CDR3 length: 13 residues. The V gene lost 2 bases and the J gene lost 3 bases, with 8 bases spanning the gap. Germline V gene data show CDR1 as SGDLS and CDR2 as YYNGEE. Here the CDR3 DNA reads TGTGCCAGCAGCGTTAATGGGCACACTGAAGCTTTCTTT. Translation: CASSVNGHTEAFF.

The chain couples TRBV9 to TRBJ2-7; D may be TRBD1 (6 bases). The length of the CDR3 is 14 residues. V lost 5 bases to trimming and J lost 2 bases, with 14 bases between them. CDR1 and CDR2 (germline): SGDLS, YYNGEE. This CDR3 reads CASSAPGHPYEQYF. In nucleotides, the CDR3 is TGTGCCAGCAGTGCGCCGGGACACCCCTACGAGCAGTACTTC.

The V gene is TRBV18, the J gene TRBJ2-7; a possible D gene is TRBD1 (6 bases). Per germline, CDR1 KGHSH and CDR2 LQKENI. The CDR3 is 15 amino acids. V was cut by 1 base and J by 1 base, with 11 bases left in between. CDR3 coding DNA: TGTGCCAGCTCACCACGGGCAGGACAGTCCTACGAGCAGTACTTC. The encoded protein is CASSPRAGQSYEQYF. Together with reference TRBV18 and TRBJ2-7, the CDR3 gives the full variable domain: NAGVMQNPRHLVRRRGQEARLRCSPMKGHSHVYWYRQLPEEGLKFMVYLQKENIIDESGMPKERFSAEFPKEGPSILRIQQVVRGDSAAYFCASSPRAGQSYEQYFGPGTRLTVT.

V gene TRBV9 combines with J gene TRBJ2-1; 9 bases align to TRBD1. J was trimmed by 2 bases and V by 4 bases; bases with no gene match: 4. CDR1 is SGDLS and CDR2 is YYNGEE in the germline V gene. The CDR3 spans 15 residues. The CDR3 is CASSRTGVAYNEQFF. The CDR3 bases are TGTGCCAGCAGCAGGACAGGGGTGGCCTACAATGAGCAGTTCTTC.

V usage is TRBV18 and J usage is TRBJ2-1, with TRBD2 identical over 8 bases. The V gene's germline CDR1 is KGHSH and CDR2 LQKENI. The CDR3 spans 17 residues. Germline trimming cut 3 bases from V and 4 bases from J; bases unmatched to any gene: 11. CDR3 region: CASSPHPGGSGYNEQFF. The CDR3 bases are TGTGCCAGCTCACCTCACCCGGGAGGGTCTGGGTACAATGAGCAGTTCTTC. Supplemented by reference TRBV18 and TRBJ2-1, the full variable domain reads NAGVMQNPRHLVRRRGQEARLRCSPMKGHSHVYWYRQLPEEGLKFMVYLQKENIIDESGMPKERFSAEFPKEGPSILRIQQVVRGDSAAYFCASSPHPGGSGYNEQFFGPGTRLTVL.

In its sample, this clone was seen a few times. Other DNA sequences in the same sample also yield this CDR3. The chain employs TRBV30 and TRBJ2-7; no definite D call. CDR3 size: 13 residues. Germline CDR1 and CDR2: GTSNPN and SVGIG (reference sequence). V was trimmed by 0 bases and J by 2 bases, leaving 8 bases between them. The CDR3: CAWSVGATYEQYF. The CDR3 nucleotides read TGTGCCTGGAGTGTAGGAGCGACCTACGAGCAGTACTTC.

This clone has only a few counts. The chain has TRBV6-1 and TRBJ1-2; D unresolved. Per the germline V gene, CDR1 is MNHNS and CDR2 is SASEGT. CDR3 length: 12 residues. Trimming pared 7 bases from V and 7 bases from J, leaving 13 bases between. CDR3 sequence: CASTEGGTGYTF. The CDR3 DNA follows: TGTGCCAGCACCGAGGGAGGAACTGGCTACACCTTC.